Each of the 19 T cell receptor beta chains below was sequenced from the same sample in a study of human T cells and chemical hapten exposure. The time point here: patch test 1, 2 weeks after DPC sensitization. Stated treatment: therapeutic diphenylcyclopropenone sensitization with weekly scalp DPC. TCRdb re-called the RACE reads through MiXCR, storing one row per CDR3 protein. The table records roughly 180,000 distinct CDR3 sequences, about 22% of them present only once. The sequencing here drew on whole blood, taken in connection with sensitization to the hapten diphenylcyclopropenone (DPC). These receptors were taken from a woman in her fifties or sixties with alopecia areata. Some clones in this sample may be carry-over from other donors' samples.

This clonotype has more than one count but fewer than ten. The gene calls are TRBV5-1 and TRBJ2-7, with D perhaps TRBD2 (6 bases). Germline V lookup: CDR1 SGHRS, CDR2 YFSETQ. The CDR3 totals 15 residues. Trimming removed 0 bases at V and 0 bases at J, with 10 bases between. The CDR3 sequence is CASSLGGSGSYEQYF. The CDR3 DNA reads TGCGCCAGCAGCTTGGGCGGTAGCGGCTCCTACGAGCAGTACTTC.

This clonotype was observed a few times. The chain is built from TRBV5-1 and TRBJ2-2; 7 nucleotides agree with TRBD2. V shed 0 bases, J shed 4 bases, and the junction held 9 bases outside the gene matches. The CDR3 extends over 17 amino acids. Germline lookup yields CDR1 SGHRS and CDR2 YFSETQ. The CDR3 sequence: CASSLGEAGRLTGELFF. DNA for the CDR3: TGCGCCAGCAGCTTGGGGGAAGCGGGGAGACTCACCGGGGAGCTGTTTTTT.

This chain joins TRBV6-2 or TRBV6-3 and TRBJ2-7, with 8 bases fitting TRBD1. This CDR3 comprises 11 residues. The V gene's germline CDR1 is MNHEY and CDR2 SVGEGT. With 4 bases clipped from V and 7 bases from J, the junction kept 0 bases outside the gene matches. The CDR3 spells CASSWDREQYF. In DNA, the CDR3 is TGTGCCAGCAGTTGGGACAGGGAGCAGTACTTC.

This chain links TRBV29-1 with TRBJ2-3; 7 bases are a match to TRBD1. This CDR3 comprises 13 residues. Unmatched junction bases numbered 8, after V lost 7 bases and J lost 4 bases. The germline V gene has CDR1 SQVTM and CDR2 ANQGSEA. The CDR3 loop reads CSAGQARADTQYF. As DNA, the CDR3 is TGCAGCGCCGGACAGGCCCGGGCAGATACGCAGTATTTT.

This clonotype has at least ten counts. The rearrangement joins TRBV2 to TRBJ2-7; 9 positions match TRBD2. V was pared by 5 bases and J by 5 bases, with 1 base of the junction left unmatched. Germline-derived CDR1 and CDR2 are SNHLY and FYNNEI. The CDR3 has 12 residues. Written as DNA, the CDR3 is TGTGCCAGCAGTTTAGCGGGAGACGAGCAGTACTTC. Encoded protein: CASSLAGDEQYF.

This clonotype was detected a few times. The rearrangement joins TRBV4-2 to TRBJ2-1; D not resolved. CDR3 length equals 13 residues. The V gene's germline CDR1 is LGHNA and CDR2 YNFKEQ. V was cut by 0 bases and J by 7 bases, with 7 bases left in between. The DNA of the CDR3 is TGTGCCAGCAGCCAAGATGGTGGGAATGAGCAGTTCTTC. Translating it yields CASSQDGGNEQFF.

The V gene is TRBV15, the J gene TRBJ2-1, with D possibly being TRBD2 (6 bases). CDR3 length: 16 residues. Germline assignment: CDR1 LNHNV and CDR2 YYDKDF (reference sequence). Trimming left V 3 bases short and J 2 bases short, with 14 bases between. CDR3 region: CATSRTRGSTYNEQFF. In nucleotides, the CDR3 is TGTGCCACCAGCAGGACGCGGGGATCGACCTACAATGAGCAGTTCTTC.

The sample holds a few counts of this clonotype. The rearrangement joins TRBV29-1 to TRBJ2-3; possibly TRBD1 or TRBD2 for D (6 bases each). Germline V CDR1 and CDR2: SQVTM, ANQGSEA. CDR3 length: 15 amino acids. Trimming took 0 bases from V and 2 from J, leaving 12 bases between them. CDR3 in DNA: TGCAGCGTTGAAGATCTGGGGGGCTTCACAGATACGCAGTATTTT. This gives the protein CSVEDLGGFTDTQYF.

This clonotype was seen only a few times. This chain uses TRBV19 with TRBJ2-2; D possibly corresponds to TRBD1 (6 bases). Trimming took off 4 bases at V and 3 bases at J, with 9 bases between the two ends. This CDR3 has 14 residues. Germline CDR1 LNHDA, CDR2 SQIVND (reference sequence). The DNA of the CDR3 is TGTGCCAGTAGTAAGGGGGTCGACACCGGGGAGCTGTTTTTT. This sequence encodes CASSKGVDTGELFF.

The rearrangement joins TRBV27 to TRBJ2-3; D is ambiguous. V dropped 3 bases and J dropped 0 bases, with 13 bases sitting between them. The CDR3 has 16 amino acids. Germline V lookup: CDR1 MNHEY, CDR2 SMNVEV (reference sequence). CDR3 sequence reads: CASSFGPLRSTDTQYF. CDR3 nucleotides: TGTGCCAGCAGTTTCGGGCCCTTACGTAGCACAGATACGCAGTATTTT.

The chain carries TRBV6-1 and TRBJ2-2, with D perhaps matching TRBD1 (5 bases). This CDR3 comprises 17 residues. V was trimmed by 6 bases and J by 6 bases, leaving 23 bases between them. Per germline, CDR1 MNHNS and CDR2 SASEGT. CDR3 in amino acids: CASRSEWGRRNPGELFF. The DNA of the CDR3 is TGTGCCAGCAGATCCGAATGGGGCAGACGAAACCCCGGGGAGCTGTTTTTT.

This sequence joins TRBV5-6 and TRBJ2-3, with 9 bases lining up with TRBD1. The CDR3 totals 17 residues. V was clipped by 0 bases and J by 3 bases; unmatched bases: 8. CDR1 is SGHDT, CDR2 YYEEEE, per germline. CDR3 nucleotides: TGTGCCAGCAGCTTGGTGACCGGGACAGGGTTTACAGATACGCAGTATTTT. Its translation: CASSLVTGTGFTDTQYF. Drawing the rest from reference TRBV5-6 and TRBJ2-3, the complete variable domain is DAGVTQSPTHLIKTRGQQVTLRCSPKSGHDTVSWYQQALGQGPQFIFQYYEEEERQRGNFPDRFSGHQFPNYSSELNVNALLLGDSALYLCASSLVTGTGFTDTQYFGPGTRLTVL.

CDR3 in amino acids: CASTDLDTQYF. CDR3 nucleotides: TGTGCTAGTACCGACTTAGATACGCAGTATTTT. The chain joins TRBV12-5 to TRBJ2-3; the D is unclear. Deletions cut 8 bases from V and 5 bases from J, with 8 bases between. Germline-derived CDR1 and CDR2 are LGHNT and FRNRAP. This CDR3 comprises 11 residues.

This clonotype has a handful of counts. The J gene is TRBJ1-3, the V gene TRBV20-1; D remains ambiguous. Trimming removed 5 bases from V and 3 bases from J, with 17 bases in between. CDR1 is DFQATT, CDR2 SNEGSKA, per germline (reference sequence). The CDR3 totals 15 residues. For the CDR3, the DNA is TGCAGTGCTGCTACAGAATCCGGCAGTGGAAACACCATATATTTT. It specifies CSAATESGSGNTIYF.

This clonotype was seen a handful of times. V usage is TRBV20-1 and J usage is TRBJ2-3, with TRBD2 identical over 7 bases. V trimming: 0 bases; J trimming: 0 bases; junction bases outside the gene matches: 9. The CDR3 has 17 residues. Germline V lookup: CDR1 DFQATT, CDR2 SNEGSKA (reference sequence). The CDR3 DNA reads TGCAGTGCTAGAGAGGTTAGCGGGTCGGCTAGCACAGATACGCAGTATTTT. This sequence encodes CSAREVSGSASTDTQYF.

This clonotype has more than one count but fewer than ten. In DNA form, the CDR3 reads TGTGCCACCAGCGGAAGACTAGCGGGAGTGAACACCGGGGAGCTGTTTTTT. Its translation: CATSGRLAGVNTGELFF. This chain joins TRBV15 and TRBJ2-2, with 12 bases matching TRBD2. Unmatched junction bases numbered 5, after V lost 5 bases and J lost 1 base. CDR1 LNHNV and CDR2 YYDKDF come from the germline V gene (reference sequence). The CDR3 has 17 residues. The full variable domain, its missing parts supplied by reference TRBV15 and TRBJ2-2, is DAMVIQNPRYQVTQFGKPVTLSCSQTLNHNVMYWYQQKSSQAPKLLFHYYDKDFNNEADTPDNFQSRRPNTSFCFLDIRSPGLGDTAMYLCATSGRLAGVNTGELFFGEGSRLTVL.

In its sample, this clonotype was seen many times. This chain links TRBV29-1 with TRBJ1-1; no clear D. Germline V gene lookup returns CDR1 SQVTM and CDR2 ANQGSEA. V was clipped by 7 bases and J by 5 bases, with 11 bases between them. The CDR3 loop spans 11 amino acids. The DNA for the CDR3 is TGCAGCGAAGACCGGTTGACTGAAGCTTTCTTT. Translating gives CSEDRLTEAFF.

V and J are TRBV5-1 and TRBJ2-1, with a possible D match to TRBD2 (5 bases). This CDR3 is built from 14 residues. Germline CDR1 SGHRS, CDR2 YFSETQ. V gave up 1 base and J gave up 3 bases, with 8 bases separating them. The CDR3 nucleotides read TGCGCCAGCAGCTTGTGGCGGGTCTACAATGAGCAGTTCTTC. Residues: CASSLWRVYNEQFF.

The chain is built from TRBV6-5 and TRBJ2-7; no clear D. Germline V lookup: CDR1 MNHEY, CDR2 SVGAGI. Trimming pared 0 bases from V and 4 bases from J, leaving 7 bases between. The CDR3 is made up of 13 amino acids. CDR3 bases: TGTGCCAGCAGTTACTCGACGGATTACGAGCAGTACTTC. The encoded protein is CASSYSTDYEQYF.